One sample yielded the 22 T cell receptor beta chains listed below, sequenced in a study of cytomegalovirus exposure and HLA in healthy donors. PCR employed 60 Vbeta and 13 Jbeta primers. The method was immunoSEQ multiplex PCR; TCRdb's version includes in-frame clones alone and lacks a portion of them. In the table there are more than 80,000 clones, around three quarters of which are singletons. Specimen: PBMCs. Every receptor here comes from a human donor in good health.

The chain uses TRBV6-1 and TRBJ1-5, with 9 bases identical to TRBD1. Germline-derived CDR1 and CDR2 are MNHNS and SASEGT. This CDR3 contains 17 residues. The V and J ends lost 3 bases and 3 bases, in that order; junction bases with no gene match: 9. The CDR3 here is CASSDPGQGGFNQPQHF. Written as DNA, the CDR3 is TGTGCCAGCAGTGATCCGGGACAGGGTGGATTCAATCAGCCCCAGCATTTT.

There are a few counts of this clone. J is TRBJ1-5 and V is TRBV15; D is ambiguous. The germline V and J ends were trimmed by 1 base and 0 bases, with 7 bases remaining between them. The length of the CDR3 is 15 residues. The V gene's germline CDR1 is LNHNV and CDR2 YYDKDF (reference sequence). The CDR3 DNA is TGTGCCACCAGCAGAGGGCAGTATAGCAATCAGCCCCAGCATTTT. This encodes CATSRGQYSNQPQHF. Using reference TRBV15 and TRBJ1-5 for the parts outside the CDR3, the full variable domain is DAMVIQNPRYQVTQFGKPVTLSCSQTLNHNVMYWYQQKSSQAPKLLFHYYDKDFNNEADTPDNFQSRRPNTSFCFLDIRSPGLGDTAMYLCATSRGQYSNQPQHFGDGTRLSIL.

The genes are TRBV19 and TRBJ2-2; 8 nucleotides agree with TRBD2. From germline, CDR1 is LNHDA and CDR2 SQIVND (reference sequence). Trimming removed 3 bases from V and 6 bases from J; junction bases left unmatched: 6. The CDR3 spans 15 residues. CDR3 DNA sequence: TGTGCCAGTAGTATTGGGACTAGGGCCGCCGGGGAGCTGTTTTTT. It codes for CASSIGTRAAGELFF.

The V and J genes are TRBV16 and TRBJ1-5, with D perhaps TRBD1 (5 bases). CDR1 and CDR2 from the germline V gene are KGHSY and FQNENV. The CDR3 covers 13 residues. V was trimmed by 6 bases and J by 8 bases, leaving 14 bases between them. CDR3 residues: CASRADMLEPQHF. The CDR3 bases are TGTGCCAGCAGGGCGGACATGTTAGAGCCCCAGCATTTT. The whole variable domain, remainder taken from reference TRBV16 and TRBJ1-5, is GEEVAQTPKHLVRGEGQKAKLYCAPIKGHSYVFWYQQVLKNEFKFLISFQNENVFDETGMPKERFSAKCLPNSPCSLEIQATKLEDSAVYFCASRADMLEPQHFGDGTRLSIL.

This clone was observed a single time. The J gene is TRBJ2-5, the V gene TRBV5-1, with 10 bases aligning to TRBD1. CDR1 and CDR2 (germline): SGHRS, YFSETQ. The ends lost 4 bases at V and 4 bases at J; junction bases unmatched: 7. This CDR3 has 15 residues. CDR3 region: CASSAGQGVAETQYF. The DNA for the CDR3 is TGCGCCAGCAGCGCCGGACAGGGGGTCGCAGAGACCCAGTACTTC.

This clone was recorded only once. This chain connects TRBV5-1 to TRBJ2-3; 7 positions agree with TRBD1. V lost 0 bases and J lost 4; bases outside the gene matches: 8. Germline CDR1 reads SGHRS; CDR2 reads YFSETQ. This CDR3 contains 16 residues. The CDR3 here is CASSLAGTAPADTQYF. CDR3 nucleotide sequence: TGCGCCAGCAGCTTGGCCGGGACAGCCCCCGCAGATACGCAGTATTTT.

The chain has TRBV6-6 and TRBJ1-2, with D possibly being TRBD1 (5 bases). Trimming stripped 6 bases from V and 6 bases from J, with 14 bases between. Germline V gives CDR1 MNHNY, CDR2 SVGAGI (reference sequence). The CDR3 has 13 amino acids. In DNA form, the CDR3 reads TGTGCCAGCAGCCTGGACATAGACAATGGCTACACCTTC. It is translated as CASSLDIDNGYTF.

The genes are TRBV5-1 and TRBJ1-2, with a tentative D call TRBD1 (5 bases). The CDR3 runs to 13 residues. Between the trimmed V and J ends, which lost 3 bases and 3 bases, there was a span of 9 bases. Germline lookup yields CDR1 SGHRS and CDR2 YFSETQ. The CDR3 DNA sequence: TGCGCCAGCAGCTGGTGGGGGGACTATGGCTACACCTTC. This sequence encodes CASSWWGDYGYTF.

The CDR3 nucleotides read TGTGCCAGCAGCAGAGAGTCGGGGGGGACTAGCTTCCAAGAGACCCAGTACTTC. It codes for CASSRESGGTSFQETQYF. V usage is TRBV13 and J usage is TRBJ2-5; 9 bases map to TRBD2. The CDR3 has 18 amino acids. Germline loops: CDR1 PRHDT, CDR2 FYEKMQ (reference sequence). The V and J ends lost 5 bases and 1 base, in that order; junction bases with no gene match: 14.

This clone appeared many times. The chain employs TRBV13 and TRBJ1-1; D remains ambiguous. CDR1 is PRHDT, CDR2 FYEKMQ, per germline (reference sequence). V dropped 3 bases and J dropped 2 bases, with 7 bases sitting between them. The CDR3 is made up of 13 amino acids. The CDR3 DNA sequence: TGTGCCAGCAGCTTTGGGCAAAACACTGAAGCTTTCTTT. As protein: CASSFGQNTEAFF.

The CDR3 protein is CASSGGTSGGPIGSETQYF. The DNA of the CDR3 is TGTGCCAGCAGTGGAGGGACTAGCGGGGGGCCGATTGGGTCCGAGACCCAGTACTTC. This sequence joins TRBV6-1 and TRBJ2-5, with 15 bases lining up with TRBD2. CDR1 is MNHNS, CDR2 SASEGT, per germline. The V gene end was trimmed by 4 bases and the J gene end by 5 bases; junction bases not matched to a gene: 14. The CDR3 runs to 19 residues.

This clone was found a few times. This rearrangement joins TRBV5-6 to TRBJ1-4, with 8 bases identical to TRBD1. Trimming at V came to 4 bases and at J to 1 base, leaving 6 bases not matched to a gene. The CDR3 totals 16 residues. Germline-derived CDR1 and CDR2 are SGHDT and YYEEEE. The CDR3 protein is CASSLGTGQTNEKLFF. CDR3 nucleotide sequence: TGTGCCAGCAGCCTGGGGACAGGACAAACTAATGAAAAACTGTTTTTT.

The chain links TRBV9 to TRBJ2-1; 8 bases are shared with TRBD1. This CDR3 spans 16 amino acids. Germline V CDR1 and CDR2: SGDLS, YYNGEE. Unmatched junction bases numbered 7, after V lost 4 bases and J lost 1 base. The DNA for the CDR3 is TGTGCCAGCAGCATCCTGGACAGGGCTTCCTACAATGAGCAGTTCTTC. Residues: CASSILDRASYNEQFF. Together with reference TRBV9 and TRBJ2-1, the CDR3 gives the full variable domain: DSGVTQTPKHLITATGQRVTLRCSPRSGDLSVYWYQQSLDQGLQFLIQYYNGEERAKGNILERFSAQQFPDLHSELNLSSLELGDSALYFCASSILDRASYNEQFFGPGTRLTVL.

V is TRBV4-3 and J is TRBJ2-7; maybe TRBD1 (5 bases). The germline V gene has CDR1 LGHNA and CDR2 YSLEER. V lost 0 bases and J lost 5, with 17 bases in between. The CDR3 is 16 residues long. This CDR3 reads CASSQEWGFSPNEQYF. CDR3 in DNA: TGCGCCAGCAGCCAAGAATGGGGCTTCTCCCCCAACGAGCAGTACTTC.

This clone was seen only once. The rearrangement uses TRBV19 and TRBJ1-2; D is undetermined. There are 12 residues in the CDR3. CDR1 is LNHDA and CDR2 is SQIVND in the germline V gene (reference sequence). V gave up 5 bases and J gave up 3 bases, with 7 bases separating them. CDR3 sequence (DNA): TGTGCCAGTAGTGGTCCGGACTATGGCTACACCTTC. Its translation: CASSGPDYGYTF.

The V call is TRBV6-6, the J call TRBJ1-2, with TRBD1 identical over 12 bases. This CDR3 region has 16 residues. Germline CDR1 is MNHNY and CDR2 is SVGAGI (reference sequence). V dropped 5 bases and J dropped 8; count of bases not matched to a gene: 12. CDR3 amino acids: CASSQTSGTGGYGYTF. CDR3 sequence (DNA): TGTGCCAGCAGTCAGACATCCGGGACAGGGGGCTACGGCTACACCTTC.

This CDR3 is CASSPRDTVMETQYF. CDR3 sequence (DNA): TGTGCCAGCAGCCCCCGGGACACCGTAATGGAGACCCAGTACTTC. The chain has TRBV7-8 and TRBJ2-5; TRBD1 is a possible D gene (6 bases). Germline V gene data show CDR1 as SGHVS and CDR2 as FQNEAQ. Trimming shortened V by 5 bases and J by 5 bases, and 18 bases separated the two germline ends. CDR3 size: 15 residues.

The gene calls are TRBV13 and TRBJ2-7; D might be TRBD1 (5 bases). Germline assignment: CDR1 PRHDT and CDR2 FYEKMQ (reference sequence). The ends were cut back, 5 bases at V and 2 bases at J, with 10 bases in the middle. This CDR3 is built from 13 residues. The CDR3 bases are TGTGCCAGCAGCGTTAAGACAGCCTACGAGCAGTACTTC. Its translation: CASSVKTAYEQYF.

CDR3 protein: CSAASGSLLAFF. The CDR3 DNA reads as TGCAGCGCGGCTTCCGGGAGTTTGTTGGCTTTCTTT. This chain joins TRBV29-1 and TRBJ1-1; D remains unclear. The V end was cut by 7 bases, the J end by 11 bases, with 20 bases between. Germline CDR1 and CDR2: SQVTM and ANQGSEA. CDR3 length equals 12 residues. The entire variable domain, with the rest obtained from reference TRBV29-1 and TRBJ1-1, is as follows: SAVISQKPSRDICQRGTSLTIQCQVDSQVTMMFWYRQQPGQSLTLIATANQGSEATYESGFVIDKFPISRPNLTFSTLTVSNMSPEDSSIYLCSAASGSLLAFFGQGTRLTVV.

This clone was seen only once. CDR3 bases: TGTGCCAGCAGCCCACTCGAGGCTATGGATGGCTACACCTTC. It specifies CASSPLEAMDGYTF. The chain joins TRBV14 to TRBJ1-2; the D is unclear. The CDR3 contains 14 residues. V lost 4 bases, J lost 6 bases, and 15 bases lay in between. Germline assignment: CDR1 SGHDN and CDR2 FVKESK.

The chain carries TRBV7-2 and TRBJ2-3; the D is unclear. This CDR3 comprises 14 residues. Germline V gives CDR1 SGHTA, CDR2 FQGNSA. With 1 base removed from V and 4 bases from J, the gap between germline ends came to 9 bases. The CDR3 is CASSLGAYPDTQYF. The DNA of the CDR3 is TGTGCCAGCAGCTTAGGTGCCTACCCAGATACGCAGTATTTT.

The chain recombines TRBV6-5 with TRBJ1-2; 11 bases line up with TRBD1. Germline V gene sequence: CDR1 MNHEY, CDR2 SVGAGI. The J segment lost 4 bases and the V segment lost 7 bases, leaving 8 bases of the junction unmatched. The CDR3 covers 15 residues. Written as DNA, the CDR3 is TGTGCCAGCAAGACCGGACAGGGGGCTGCCTATGGCTACACCTTC. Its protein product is CASKTGQGAAYGYTF.